The present T cell receptor beta chain was sequenced within a study of T-cell reconstitution after alpha-beta-depleted transplantation in children. Regarding the study as a whole: Among T cells one year after transplant, newly produced cells accounted for most counts and diversity. Several hundred rapidly expanded clones from non-depleted graft cells reportedly supplied alpha-beta T cells about two months post-transplant.

Germline values: CDR1 LGHNA, CDR2 YNFKEQ. The length of the CDR3 is 17 residues. Trimming took off 1 base at V and 1 base at J, with 14 bases between the two ends. The authors prepared the TCRbeta library with unique molecular identifiers. TCRdb re-analysed the PCR reads in MiXCR, keeping a single row per CDR3 protein. This sample yields approximately 500,000 distinct CDR3 sequences, of which over 9.5% are seen a single time; just over 2% belongs to the top ten. This clonotype was detected many times. The antigen is undetermined. V gene TRBV4-2 combines with J gene TRBJ2-4; D is undetermined. Sequenced material: PBMCs, taken before TCRalphabeta/CD19-depleted stem cell transplant. This TCR derives from a child younger than 10 with inherited bone marrow failure, due to receive a stem cell transplant. The CDR3 region is CASSQGPKELAKNIQYF. CDR3 nucleotides: TGTGCCAGCAGCCAAGGCCCGAAGGAGCTGGCCAAAAACATTCAGTACTTC.